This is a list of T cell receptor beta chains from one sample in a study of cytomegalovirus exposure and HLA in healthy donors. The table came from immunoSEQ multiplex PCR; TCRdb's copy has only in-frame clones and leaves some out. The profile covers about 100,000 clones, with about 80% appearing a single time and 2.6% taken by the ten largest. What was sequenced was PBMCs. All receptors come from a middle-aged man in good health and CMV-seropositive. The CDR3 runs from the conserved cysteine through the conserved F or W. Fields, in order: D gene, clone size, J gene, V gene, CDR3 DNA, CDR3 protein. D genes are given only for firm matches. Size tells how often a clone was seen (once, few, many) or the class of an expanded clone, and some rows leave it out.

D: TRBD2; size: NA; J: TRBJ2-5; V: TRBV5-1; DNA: TGCGCCAGCAGCGGAGGACTAGCGGGGGAAGAGACCCAGTACTTC; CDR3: CASSGGLAGEETQYF
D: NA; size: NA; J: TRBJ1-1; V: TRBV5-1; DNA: TGCGCCAGCAGTTCTCTTACCAGGGTGAACACTGAAGCTTTCTTT; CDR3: CASSSLTRVNTEAFF
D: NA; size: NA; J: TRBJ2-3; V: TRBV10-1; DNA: TGCGCCACCCCCTTCGCAGGGAACTTT; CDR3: CATPFAGNF
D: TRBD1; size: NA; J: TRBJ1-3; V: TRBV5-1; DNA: TGCGCCAGCAGCGGGACAGGGGGATATCCTGGAAACACCATATATTTT; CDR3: CASSGTGGYPGNTIYF
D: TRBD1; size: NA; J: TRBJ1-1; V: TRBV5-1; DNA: TGCGCCAGCAGCTTGGTGGGACAGGTGATGAACACTGAAGCTTTCTTT; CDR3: CASSLVGQVMNTEAFF
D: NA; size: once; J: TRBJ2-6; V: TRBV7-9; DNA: TGTGCCAGCAGCTTATGGTGGAGCTCTGGGGCCAACGTCCTGACTTTC; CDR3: CASSLWWSSGANVLTF
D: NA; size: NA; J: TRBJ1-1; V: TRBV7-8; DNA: TGTGCCAGCAGCGTCTCCAGGAACACTGAAGCTTTCTTT; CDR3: CASSVSRNTEAFF
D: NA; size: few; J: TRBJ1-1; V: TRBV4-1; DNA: TGCGCCAGCAGCCAAGAATTAGTTCACACTGAAGCTTTCTTT; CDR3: CASSQELVHTEAFF
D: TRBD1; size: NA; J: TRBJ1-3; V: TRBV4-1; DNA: TGCGCCAGCAGCCAAACAGGGGATGGAAACACCATATATTTT; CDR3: CASSQTGDGNTIYF
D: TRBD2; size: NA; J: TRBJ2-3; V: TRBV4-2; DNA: TGTGCCAGCAGCACCCCTAGCGGGGGGTTTTCGAGCACAGATACGCAGTATTTT; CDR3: CASSTPSGGFSSTDTQYF
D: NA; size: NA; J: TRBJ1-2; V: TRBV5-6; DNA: TGTGCCAGCAGTTTCCGGGAGAATGGCTACACCTTC; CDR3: CASSFRENGYTF
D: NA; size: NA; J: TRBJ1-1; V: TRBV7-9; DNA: TGTGCCAGCAGCCAGAGGGGCGGGGTTAAGAACACTGAAGCTTTCTTT; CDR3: CASSQRGGVKNTEAFF
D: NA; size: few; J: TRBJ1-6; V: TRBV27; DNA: TGTGCCAGCAAGTCTGACGGGCGGGGGGGTTCCTATAATTCACCCCTCCACTTT; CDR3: CASKSDGRGGSYNSPLHF
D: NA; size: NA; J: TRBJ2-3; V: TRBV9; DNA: TGTGCCAGCAGCGTAGGAGGAAAGCCAGATACGCAGTATTTT; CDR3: CASSVGGKPDTQYF
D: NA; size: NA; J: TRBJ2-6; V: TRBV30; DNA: TGTGCCTGGACCCCATTTCAGTCTGGGGCCAACGTCCTGACTTTC; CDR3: CAWTPFQSGANVLTF
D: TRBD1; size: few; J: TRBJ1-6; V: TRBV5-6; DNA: TGTGCCAGCAGTCGGACAGGCATCAACTCACCCCTCCACTTT; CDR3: CASSRTGINSPLHF
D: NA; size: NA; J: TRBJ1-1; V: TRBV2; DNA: TGTGCCAGCAGGGCTCTAACAGGAACAGCGGGTGAAGCTTTCTTT; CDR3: CASRALTGTAGEAFF
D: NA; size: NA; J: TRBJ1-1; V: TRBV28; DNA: TGTGCCAGCTGGGGGGGGGTTAACACTGAAGCTTTCTTT; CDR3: CASWGGVNTEAFF
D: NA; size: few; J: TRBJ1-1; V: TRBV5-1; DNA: TGCGCCAGCAGCTTGGGGGGCAGGGACACTGAAGCTTTCTTT; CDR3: CASSLGGRDTEAFF
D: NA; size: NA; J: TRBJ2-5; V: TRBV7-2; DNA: TGTGCCAGCAGCCCGGGACTTCGAGAGACCCAGTACTTC; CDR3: CASSPGLRETQYF
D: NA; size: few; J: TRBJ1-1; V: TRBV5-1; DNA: TGCGCCAGCAGCTACGCGGGCAGGAGCACTGAAGCTTTCTTT; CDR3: CASSYAGRSTEAFF
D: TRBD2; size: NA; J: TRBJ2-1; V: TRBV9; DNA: TGTGCCAGCAGCGTAGGATTCACTAGCGGAACCAATGAGCAGTTCTTC; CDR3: CASSVGFTSGTNEQFF
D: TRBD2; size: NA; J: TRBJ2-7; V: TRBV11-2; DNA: TGTGCCAGCAGGAGGGGTAGCGGGAGTGGCTACGAGCAGTACTTC; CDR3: CASRRGSGSGYEQYF
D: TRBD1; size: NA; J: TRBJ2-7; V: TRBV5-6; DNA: TGTGCCAGCAGCCACAGGGGGCGTAAAAGCTCCTACGAGCAGTACTTC; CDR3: CASSHRGRKSSYEQYF
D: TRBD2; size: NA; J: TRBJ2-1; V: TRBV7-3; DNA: TGTGCCAGCAGCTCGGGGGGTGAGCAGTTCTTC; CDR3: CASSSGGEQFF